This T cell receptor (beta chain) was obtained from a study of shared clonotypes between healthy human individuals. Study-wide points: Generation of non-shared clonotypes was less probable than generation of clonotypes shared by all four donors.

The sample holds one count of this clone. The antigen is unknown. Deep-level assay runs were performed. Clones were read by immunoSEQ multiplex PCR, and TCRdb kept only the in-frame ones, dropping some. The sample has 950,000 to 1,100,000 clones; 78% are singletons. Within Nashville, Tennessee resided all donors, each a Caucasian adult. The CDR3 totals 16 residues. J lost 7 bases, V lost 5 bases, and 11 bases had no gene match. CDR1 is LNHDA, CDR2 SQIVND, per germline (reference sequence). V usage is TRBV19 and J usage is TRBJ2-2; the match to TRBD2 covers 9 bases. The sequence was collected from a man in his late teens or twenties in good health. Some clones in this sample may be carry-over from other donors' samples. Sequencing was performed on memory CD4+ T cells from PBMCs. The subset: CD45RA-negative fraction. Here the CDR3 reads CASSPEASGKIGELFF. The CDR3 nucleotides are TGTGCCAGTAGTCCCGAGGCTAGCGGGAAAATCGGGGAGCTGTTTTTT.